The rows below give T cell receptor beta chains drawn from one sample of a study of blood T cell repertoires in COVID-19. The repertoire was sequenced with immunoSEQ multiplex PCR; TCRdb's copy has only in-frame clones and lacks some. The sample shows 85,000 or so clones, about nine tenths of them seen only once. Sequenced sample: peripheral blood. Receptors originate from a man in his forties or fifties with active or convalescent COVID-19. CDR3s include the opening cysteine and the closing phenylalanine or tryptophan. Each record gives: D gene, V gene, clone size, J gene, CDR3 DNA, CDR3 protein. The D gene is left open where the match is weak. Not every row has a clone size; where given, it reads once, few, many or a size class.

TRBD1	TRBV4-1	NA	TRBJ2-1	TGCGCCAGCAGCCAAGTGCTGGGACAGGGATTCTATGAGCAGTTCTTC	CASSQVLGQGFYEQFF
TRBD1	TRBV7-2	NA	TRBJ1-5	TGTGCCAGCAGCTACAGGGGTGAGCATCAGCCCCAGCATTTT	CASSYRGEHQPQHF
NA	TRBV6-5	NA	TRBJ2-5	TGTGCCAGCAGTCAAACCTGGGGCGAGACCCAGTACTTC	CASSQTWGETQYF
TRBD1	TRBV5-1	once	TRBJ1-1	TGCGCCAGCAGCTCGGGACAGGGGTGGAACACTGAAGCTTTCTTT	CASSSGQGWNTEAFF
NA	TRBV7-2	NA	TRBJ2-7	TGTGCCAGCAGCTTACAGGGTTACGAGCAGTACTTC	CASSLQGYEQYF
NA	TRBV5-1	NA	TRBJ2-1	TGCGCCAGCAGCTACGAGCAGGGTGAGCAGTTCTTC	CASSYEQGEQFF
TRBD2	TRBV2	NA	TRBJ2-1	TGTGCCAGCAGTGAGTTCCGGGGGGCCTACAATGAGCAGTTCTTC	CASSEFRGAYNEQFF
TRBD2	TRBV10-1	NA	TRBJ2-6	TGCGCCAGCAGTGAGGGGGGGGCTGGGGCCAACGTCCTGACTTTC	CASSEGGAGANVLTF
TRBD2	TRBV30	NA	TRBJ2-3	TGTGCCTGGAGTGCGGGGGCTAGCGGGAAAGATACGCAGTATTTT	CAWSAGASGKDTQYF
NA	TRBV11-3	once	TRBJ1-3	TGTGCCAGCAGCTTGCGGCAGGGGATGGATTTT	CASSLRQGMDF
TRBD1	TRBV5-5	once	TRBJ1-1	TGTGCCAGCGCCTCCCTCCCGGGACAGGGTAGCACTGAAGCTTTCTTT	CASASLPGQGSTEAFF
NA	TRBV10-1	NA	TRBJ2-2	TGCGCCAGCAGTGCCTACAGGAACACCGGGGAGCTGTTTTTT	CASSAYRNTGELFF
TRBD1	TRBV18	NA	TRBJ1-4	TGTGCCAGCTCACGGCAGGGGGCAACTAATGAAAAACTGTTTTTT	CASSRQGATNEKLFF
NA	TRBV20-1	NA	TRBJ2-5	TGCAGTGCTAGTATCGCGACAGGACCCCAAGAGACCCAGTACTTC	CSASIATGPQETQYF
NA	TRBV12-5	NA	TRBJ2-7	TGTGCTAGTGGTTTGGTACGGGGAGAGCAGTACTTC	CASGLVRGEQYF
NA	TRBV7-9	NA	TRBJ2-7	TGTGCCAGCAGCCCCTCAGGGGAAGTCTACGAGCAGTACTTC	CASSPSGEVYEQYF
NA	TRBV29-1	NA	TRBJ1-3	TGCAGCGTTGATCAAGGGGTTGGAAACACCATATATTTT	CSVDQGVGNTIYF
NA	TRBV27	NA	TRBJ2-5	TGTGCCAGCAGTCTCTCCTATCTCCGCCAAGAGACCCAGTACTTC	CASSLSYLRQETQYF
TRBD2	TRBV15	NA	TRBJ2-5	TGTGCCGCAGAAGCGGGGTACCAAGAGACCCAGTACTTC	CAAEAGYQETQYF
NA	TRBV3-1/TRBV3-2	NA	TRBJ1-2	TGTGCCAGCAGCGGTCTCGGCTATGGCTACACCTTC	CASSGLGYGYTF
TRBD1	TRBV5-1	once	TRBJ1-5	TGCGCCAGCAGCTTGGGACAGGGGGCGGGGCAGCCCCAGCATTTT	CASSLGQGAGQPQHF
NA	TRBV6-1	few	TRBJ1-2	TGTGCCAGCAGTGAAGCTCGAGGGAACGGCTACACCTTC	CASSEARGNGYTF
TRBD1	TRBV5-4	NA	TRBJ2-7	TGTGCCAGCAGCCTTTCCCCGGGACAGGGAGTCTACGAGCAGTACTTC	CASSLSPGQGVYEQYF
NA	TRBV27	NA	TRBJ1-2	TGTGCCAGCAGACCAATGGGGGGGGTCTATGGCTACACCTTC	CASRPMGGVYGYTF
TRBD1	TRBV6-2/TRBV6-3	NA	TRBJ2-7	TGTGCCAGCAGTTACGCCCGGGACAGGGCTAACTCCTACGAGCAGTACTTC	CASSYARDRANSYEQYF
NA	TRBV6-1	NA	TRBJ1-2	TGTGCCAGCCAACAGGGTAGTTATGGCTACACCTTC	CASQQGSYGYTF
TRBD2	TRBV7-8	once	TRBJ2-3	TGTGCCAGCAGCTTAGGGACTAGCGGGGGGTCGGCGCAGTATTTT	CASSLGTSGGSAQYF
TRBD2	TRBV19	NA	TRBJ2-1	TGTGCCAGTAGTATTCCTAGCGGGAGCGTCAATGAGCAGTTCTTC	CASSIPSGSVNEQFF
NA	TRBV7-2	NA	TRBJ2-5	TGTGCCAGCAGCTTAGGTAGCGCGGGCGAGACCCAGTACTTC	CASSLGSAGETQYF
TRBD1	TRBV5-1	NA	TRBJ1-2	TGCGCCAGCAGCCCTAGCCCCGGGACAGGGATTAGTAGCTACACCTTC	CASSPSPGTGISSYTF
NA	TRBV7-8	NA	TRBJ2-1	TGTGCCAGCAGCCGGATATCCCTAGGAGAAATTTACAATGAGCAGTTCTTC	CASSRISLGEIYNEQFF
TRBD1	TRBV29-1	NA	TRBJ2-7	TGCAGCGTTATGGACAGGCGACCCTACGAGCAGTACTTC	CSVMDRRPYEQYF
NA	TRBV13	NA	TRBJ2-7	TGTGCCAGCAGCCTCCGACAGGCGACCTACGAGCAGTACTTC	CASSLRQATYEQYF
NA	TRBV5-1	NA	TRBJ1-1	TGCGCCAGCAGCTTGGATTGGGCAAACACTGAAGCTTTCTTT	CASSLDWANTEAFF
TRBD1	TRBV19	NA	TRBJ2-7	TGTGCCACCAGGGACAGCTCCTACGAGCAGTACTTC	CATRDSSYEQYF
NA	TRBV2	NA	TRBJ1-2	TGTGCCAGCAGGGCGACGCAGTGGGGAGATCTCGGAGGCTACACCTTC	CASRATQWGDLGGYTF
TRBD1	TRBV18	NA	TRBJ1-1	TGTGCCAGCTCACCAACGATACAGGGGACGGGAGGGAATGAAGCTTTCTTT	CASSPTIQGTGGNEAFF
TRBD1	TRBV7-2	few	TRBJ2-7	TGTGCCAGCAGCTTTTCAGGGGGCACCTACGAGCAGTACTTC	CASSFSGGTYEQYF
TRBD1	TRBV2	few	TRBJ2-7	TGTGCCAGCTACCGGGACAGAGCCTACGAGCAGTACTTC	CASYRDRAYEQYF
TRBD2	TRBV19	NA	TRBJ2-2	TGTGCCAGTAGTATAGATCTATTAGCGGGTACCGGGGAGCTGTTTTTT	CASSIDLLAGTGELFF
TRBD2	TRBV6-1	NA	TRBJ2-1	TGTGCCAGCAGTGAGTTGCGGGGGATTATTAATGAGCAGTTCTTC	CASSELRGIINEQFF
TRBD1	TRBV5-5	NA	TRBJ2-5	TGTGCCAGCAGCTTGGAGGGGTTTAGGACAGGGCAAGAGACCCAGTACTTC	CASSLEGFRTGQETQYF
TRBD1	TRBV6-4	NA	TRBJ1-5	TGTGCCAGCAGTGGGGACAGGGGACGGGGCAATCAGCCCCAGCATTTT	CASSGDRGRGNQPQHF